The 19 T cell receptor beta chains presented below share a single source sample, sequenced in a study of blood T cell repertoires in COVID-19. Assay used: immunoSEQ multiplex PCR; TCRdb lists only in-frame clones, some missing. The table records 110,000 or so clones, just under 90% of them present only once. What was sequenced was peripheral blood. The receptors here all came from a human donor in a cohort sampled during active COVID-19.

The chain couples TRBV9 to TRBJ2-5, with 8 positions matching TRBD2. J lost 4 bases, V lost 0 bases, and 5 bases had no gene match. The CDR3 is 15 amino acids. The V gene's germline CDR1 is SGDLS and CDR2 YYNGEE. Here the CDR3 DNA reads TGTGCCAGCAGCGTAGCGGGGGGGCCGGGAGAGACCCAGTACTTC. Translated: CASSVAGGPGETQYF.

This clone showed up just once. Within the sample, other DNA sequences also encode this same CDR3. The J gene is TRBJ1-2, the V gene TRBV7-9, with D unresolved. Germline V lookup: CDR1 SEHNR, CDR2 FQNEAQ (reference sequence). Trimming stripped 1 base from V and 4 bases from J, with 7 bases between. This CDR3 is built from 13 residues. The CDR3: CASSLGQSYGYTF. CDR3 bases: TGTGCCAGCAGCTTAGGGCAGTCCTATGGCTACACCTTC.

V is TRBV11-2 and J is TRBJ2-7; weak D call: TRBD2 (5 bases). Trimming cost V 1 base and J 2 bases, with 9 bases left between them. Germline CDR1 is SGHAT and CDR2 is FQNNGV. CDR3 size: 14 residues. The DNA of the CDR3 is TGTGCCAGCAGCTTAGTTACGGGGACCTACGAGCAGTACTTC. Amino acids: CASSLVTGTYEQYF.

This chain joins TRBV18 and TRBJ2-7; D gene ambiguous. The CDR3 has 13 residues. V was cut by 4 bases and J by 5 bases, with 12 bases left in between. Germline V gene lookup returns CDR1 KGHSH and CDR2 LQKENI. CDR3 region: CASSLISVHEQYF. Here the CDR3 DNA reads TGTGCCAGCTCACTAATTTCGGTCCACGAGCAGTACTTC.

CDR3 in DNA: TGTGCCAGCACCTCTTCGGCGCAGGGGGCCGGGGAGCTGTTTTTT. Translated: CASTSSAQGAGELFF. The chain couples TRBV28 to TRBJ2-2; 7 positions agree with TRBD1. This CDR3 region has 15 residues. Germline trimming cut 7 bases from V and 6 bases from J; bases unmatched to any gene: 11. The germline V gene has CDR1 MDHEN and CDR2 SYDVKM.

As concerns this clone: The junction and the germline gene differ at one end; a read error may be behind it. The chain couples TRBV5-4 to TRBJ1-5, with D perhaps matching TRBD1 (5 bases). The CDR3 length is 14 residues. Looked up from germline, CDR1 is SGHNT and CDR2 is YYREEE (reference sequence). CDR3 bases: TGTGCCAGCAGTTTGGGGGGGGGCAATCAGCCCCAGCATTTT. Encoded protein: CASSLGGGNQPQHF.

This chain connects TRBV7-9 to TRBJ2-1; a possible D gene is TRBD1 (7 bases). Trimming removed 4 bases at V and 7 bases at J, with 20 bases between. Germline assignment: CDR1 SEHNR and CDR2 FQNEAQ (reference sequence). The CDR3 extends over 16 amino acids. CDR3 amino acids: CASSSIAGGGGNEQFF. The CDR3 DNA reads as TGTGCCAGCAGCTCAATAGCAGGGGGAGGTGGGAATGAGCAGTTCTTC.

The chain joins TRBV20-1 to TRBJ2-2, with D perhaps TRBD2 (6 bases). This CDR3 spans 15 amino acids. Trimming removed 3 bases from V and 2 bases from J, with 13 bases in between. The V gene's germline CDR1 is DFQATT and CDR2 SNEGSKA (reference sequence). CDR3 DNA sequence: TGCAGTGCTAGTACCGGAGGGTTTAACACCGGGGAGCTGTTTTTT. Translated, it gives CSASTGGFNTGELFF.

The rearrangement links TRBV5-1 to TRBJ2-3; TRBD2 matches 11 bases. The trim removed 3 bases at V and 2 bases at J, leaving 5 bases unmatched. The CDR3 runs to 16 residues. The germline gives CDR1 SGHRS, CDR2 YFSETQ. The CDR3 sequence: CASSSQTSGITDTQYF. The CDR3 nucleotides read TGCGCCAGCAGCTCGCAGACTAGCGGGATCACAGATACGCAGTATTTT.

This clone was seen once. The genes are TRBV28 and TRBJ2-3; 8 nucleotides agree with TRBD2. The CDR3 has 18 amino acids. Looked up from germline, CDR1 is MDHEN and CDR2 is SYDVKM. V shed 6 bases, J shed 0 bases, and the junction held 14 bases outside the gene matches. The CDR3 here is CASSESGTRKYSTDTQYF. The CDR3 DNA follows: TGTGCCAGCAGCGAATCCGGGACTAGAAAATATAGCACAGATACGCAGTATTTT.

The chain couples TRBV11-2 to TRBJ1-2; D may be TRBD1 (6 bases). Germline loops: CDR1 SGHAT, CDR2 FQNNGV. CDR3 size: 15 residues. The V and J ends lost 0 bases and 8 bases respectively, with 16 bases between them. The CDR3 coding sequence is TGTGCCAGCAGCTTAGAAGGGGGAAAAGGATACGGCTACACCTTC. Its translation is CASSLEGGKGYGYTF.

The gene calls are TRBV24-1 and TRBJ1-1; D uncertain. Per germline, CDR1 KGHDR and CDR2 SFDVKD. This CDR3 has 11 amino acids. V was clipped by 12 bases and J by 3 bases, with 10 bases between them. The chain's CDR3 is CAPPSDTEAFF. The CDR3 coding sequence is TGTGCCCCCCCCAGCGACACTGAAGCTTTCTTT.

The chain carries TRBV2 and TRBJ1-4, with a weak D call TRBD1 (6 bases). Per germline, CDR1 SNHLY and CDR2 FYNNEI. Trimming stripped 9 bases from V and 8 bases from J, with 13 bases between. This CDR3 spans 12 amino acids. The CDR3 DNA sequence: TGTGCCAGTGGGGGGGCTTCGGAAAAACTGTTTTTT. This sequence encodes CASGGASEKLFF.

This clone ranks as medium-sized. As DNA, the CDR3 is TGTGCCACCAGTCCCCCAGGGATGGGCGCGAACACCGGGGAGCTGTTTTTT. Translated: CATSPPGMGANTGELFF. The chain uses TRBV24-1 and TRBJ2-2, with D tentatively TRBD1 (5 bases). Trimming shortened V by 6 bases and J by 0 bases, and 16 bases separated the two germline ends. Germline V gene lookup returns CDR1 KGHDR and CDR2 SFDVKD. The CDR3 covers 17 residues.

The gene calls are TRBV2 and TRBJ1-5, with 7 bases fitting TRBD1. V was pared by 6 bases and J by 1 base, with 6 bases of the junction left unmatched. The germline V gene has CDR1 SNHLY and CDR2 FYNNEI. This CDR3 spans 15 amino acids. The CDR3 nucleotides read TGTGCCAGCAGGGAACAGGGGTTGAGCAATCAGCCCCAGCATTTT. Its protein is CASREQGLSNQPQHF.

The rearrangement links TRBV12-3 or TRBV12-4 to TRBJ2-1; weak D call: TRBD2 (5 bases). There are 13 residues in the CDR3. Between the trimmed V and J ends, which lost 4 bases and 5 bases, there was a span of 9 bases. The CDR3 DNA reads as TGTGCCAGCAGTTCCACCGGGAACAATGAGCAGTTCTTC. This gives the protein CASSSTGNNEQFF.

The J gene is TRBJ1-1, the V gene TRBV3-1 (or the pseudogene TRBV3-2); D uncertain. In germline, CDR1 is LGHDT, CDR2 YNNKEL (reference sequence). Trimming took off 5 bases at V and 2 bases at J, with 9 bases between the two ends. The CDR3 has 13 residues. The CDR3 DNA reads TGTGCCAGCAGCATTACAGTAAACACTGAAGCTTTCTTT. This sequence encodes CASSITVNTEAFF.

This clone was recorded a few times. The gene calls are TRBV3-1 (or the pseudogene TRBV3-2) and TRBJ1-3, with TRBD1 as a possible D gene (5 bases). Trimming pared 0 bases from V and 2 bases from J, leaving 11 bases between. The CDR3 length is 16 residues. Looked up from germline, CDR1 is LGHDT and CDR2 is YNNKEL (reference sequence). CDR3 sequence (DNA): TGTGCCAGCAGCCAAGATCTGGCAGGGACTGGAAACACCATATATTTT. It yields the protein CASSQDLAGTGNTIYF.

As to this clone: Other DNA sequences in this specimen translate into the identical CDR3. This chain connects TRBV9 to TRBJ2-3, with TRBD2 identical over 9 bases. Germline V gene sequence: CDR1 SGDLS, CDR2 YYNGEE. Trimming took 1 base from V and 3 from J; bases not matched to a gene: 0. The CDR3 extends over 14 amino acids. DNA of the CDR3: TGTGCCAGCAGCGTAAGCGGGAGGACAGATACGCAGTATTTT. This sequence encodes CASSVSGRTDTQYF.